This TCR beta chain derives from a study of untreated major depressive disorder. Study conclusions and caveats: Generalizability is limited by the comparatively small study sample. CD4+ T cells from depressed patients used TRBV05-01 (Vbeta 5.1) more often than controls.

Each depressed patient was pairwise matched to a non-depressed control for sex, age, current smoking status and body mass index. For at least 8 weeks, patients took no psychiatric medication. Magnetic negative selection enriched CD4+ T cells from thawed PBMCs. Germline V gene lookup returns CDR1 LNHDA and CDR2 SQIVND (reference sequence). CDR3 size: 14 residues. With 9 bases removed from V and 0 bases from J, the gap between germline ends came to 14 bases. The method was immunoSEQ multiplex PCR; TCRdb's version includes in-frame clones alone and lacks a portion of them. The sample gives about 25,000 clones, roughly nine tenths of which show up once; under 0.8% is in the top ten. Comments on this clone: Its antigen is not identified.

This chain links TRBV19 with TRBJ1-1; D might be TRBD1 (5 bases). The origin of this receptor is a woman younger than 45 with major depressive disorder. Input material: CD4+ T cells from PBMCs. The DNA of the CDR3 is TGTGCCAGCTCACCCCCAGGGCTGAACACTGAAGCTTTCTTT. The encoded protein is CASSPPGLNTEAFF.